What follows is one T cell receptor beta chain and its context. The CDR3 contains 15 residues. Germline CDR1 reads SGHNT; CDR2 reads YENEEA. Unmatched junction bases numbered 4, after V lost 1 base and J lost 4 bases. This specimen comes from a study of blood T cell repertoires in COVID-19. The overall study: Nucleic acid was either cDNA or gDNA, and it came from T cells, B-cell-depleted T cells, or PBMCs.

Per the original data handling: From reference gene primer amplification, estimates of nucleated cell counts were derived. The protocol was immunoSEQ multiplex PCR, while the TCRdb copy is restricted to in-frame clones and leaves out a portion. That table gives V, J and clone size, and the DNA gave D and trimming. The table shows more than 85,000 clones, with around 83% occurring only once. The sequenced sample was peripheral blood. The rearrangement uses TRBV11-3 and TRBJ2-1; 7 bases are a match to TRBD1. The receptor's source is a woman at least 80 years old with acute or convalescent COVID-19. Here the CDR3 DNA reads TGTGCCAGCAGCTTAGCGGGACAGAGATACAATGAGCAGTTCTTC. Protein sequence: CASSLAGQRYNEQFF.